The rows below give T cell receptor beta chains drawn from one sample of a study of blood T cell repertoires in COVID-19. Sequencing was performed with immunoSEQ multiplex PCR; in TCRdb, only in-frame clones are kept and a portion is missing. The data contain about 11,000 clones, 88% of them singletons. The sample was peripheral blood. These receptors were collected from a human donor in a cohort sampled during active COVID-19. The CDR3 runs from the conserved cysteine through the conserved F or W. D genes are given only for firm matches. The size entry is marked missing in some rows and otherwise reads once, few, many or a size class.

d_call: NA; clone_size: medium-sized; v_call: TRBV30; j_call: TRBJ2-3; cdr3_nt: TGTGCCTGGAGCCCCCTTACAGATACGCAGTATTTT; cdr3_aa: CAWSPLTDTQYF
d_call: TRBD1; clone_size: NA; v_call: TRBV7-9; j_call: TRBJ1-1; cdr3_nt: TGTGCCAGCAGCTCCCAGGGGGGCACTGAAGCTTTCTTT; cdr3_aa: CASSSQGGTEAFF
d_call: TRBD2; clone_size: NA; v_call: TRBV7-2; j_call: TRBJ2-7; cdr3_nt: TGTGCCAGCAGCTTTAACAGCGGGACCCTCTGGGAGCAGTACTTC; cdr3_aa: CASSFNSGTLWEQYF
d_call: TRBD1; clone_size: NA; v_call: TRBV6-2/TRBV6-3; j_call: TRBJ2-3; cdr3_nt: TGTGCCAGCAGGCCTTCCGGGACAGCCACAGATACGCAGTATTTT; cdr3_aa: CASRPSGTATDTQYF
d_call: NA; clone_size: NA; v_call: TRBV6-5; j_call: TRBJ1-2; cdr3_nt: TGTGCCAGCAGCCTCTCGGGGATTGGCTACTATGGCTACACCTTC; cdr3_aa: CASSLSGIGYYGYTF
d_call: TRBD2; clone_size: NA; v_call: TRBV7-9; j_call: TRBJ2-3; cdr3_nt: TGTGCCAGCAGCCGGGGGACTAGCGGGAGCGATACGCAGTATTTT; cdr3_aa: CASSRGTSGSDTQYF
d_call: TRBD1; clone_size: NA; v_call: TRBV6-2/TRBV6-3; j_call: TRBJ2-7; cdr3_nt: TGTGCCAGCAGCAACTTGGGGACAGGGTACGAGCAGTACTTC; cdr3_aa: CASSNLGTGYEQYF
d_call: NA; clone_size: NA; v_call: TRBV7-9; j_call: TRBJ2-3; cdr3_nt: TGTGCCAGCAGCTTAGTAAGCTCTAGCACAGATACGCAGTATTTT; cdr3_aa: CASSLVSSSTDTQYF
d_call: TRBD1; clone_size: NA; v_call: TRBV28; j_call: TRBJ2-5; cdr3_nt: TGTGCCAGCAGTTTACCCGGGACAGGGGTGCAGACCCAGTACTTC; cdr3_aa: CASSLPGTGVQTQYF
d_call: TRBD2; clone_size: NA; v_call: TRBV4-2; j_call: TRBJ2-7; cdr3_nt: TGTGCCAGCAGCCGATTATTAGCGGGAGGCTCTTCCTACGAGCAGTACTTC; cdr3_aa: CASSRLLAGGSSYEQYF
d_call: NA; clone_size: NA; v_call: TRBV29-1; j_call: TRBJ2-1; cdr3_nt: TGCAGCGTTGAAGTGGCAGATCATAATGAGCAGTTCTTC; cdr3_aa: CSVEVADHNEQFF
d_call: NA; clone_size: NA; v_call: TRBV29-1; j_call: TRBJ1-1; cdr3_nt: TGCAGCGCCCTACAGGGACCCCGAAACACTGAAGCTTTCTTT; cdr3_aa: CSALQGPRNTEAFF
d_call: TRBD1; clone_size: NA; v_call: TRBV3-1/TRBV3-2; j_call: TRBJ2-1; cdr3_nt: TGTGCCAGCAGCCAAGACGGCAGGGGGTCCTACAATGAGCAGTTCTTC; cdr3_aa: CASSQDGRGSYNEQFF
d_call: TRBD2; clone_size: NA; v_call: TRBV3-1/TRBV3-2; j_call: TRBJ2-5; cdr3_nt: TGTGCCAGCAGCCAGCCTAGCGGGAGAGAGACCCAGTACTTC; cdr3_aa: CASSQPSGRETQYF
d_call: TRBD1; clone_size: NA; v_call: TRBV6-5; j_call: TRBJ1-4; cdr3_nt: TGTGCCAGCATGCGGGACAGGGTTGAAAAACTGTTTTTT; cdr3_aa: CASMRDRVEKLFF
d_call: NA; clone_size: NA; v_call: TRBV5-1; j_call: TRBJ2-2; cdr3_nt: TGCGCCAGCAGCCGGGGGAGACTAACGAACACCGGGGAGCTGTTTTTT; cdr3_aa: CASSRGRLTNTGELFF